The rows below give T cell receptor beta chains drawn from one sample of a study of T cell responses to AZD1222 COVID-19 vaccine. Method: immunoSEQ multiplex PCR; TCRdb's copy keeps in-frame clones and lacks some. The sample has some 150,000 clones, just under 95% seen once. Source: peripheral blood, taken on day 0 of AZD1222 vaccination. The receptor source for this set is an adult in good health. The CDR3 runs from the conserved cysteine through the conserved F or W. The order of the fields is CDR3 length, V gene, CDR3 protein.

CDR3 length: 13; V gene: TRBV12-3/TRBV12-4; CDR3 protein: CASSLTNGNTIYF
CDR3 length: 15; V gene: TRBV24-1; CDR3 protein: CATSDGGIGHYGYTF
CDR3 length: 14; V gene: TRBV6-2/TRBV6-3; CDR3 protein: CASSSRGFVYEQYF
CDR3 length: 17; V gene: TRBV27; CDR3 protein: CASSLRGVAGGRAEQYF
CDR3 length: 16; V gene: TRBV4-2; CDR3 protein: CASSQASDGRDNEQFF
CDR3 length: 16; V gene: TRBV5-1; CDR3 protein: CASSLVPQVTGETQYF
CDR3 length: 14; V gene: TRBV5-1; CDR3 protein: CASSTGGLSEKLFF
CDR3 length: 15; V gene: TRBV7-9; CDR3 protein: CASTGTPSSGNTIYF
CDR3 length: 13; V gene: TRBV16; CDR3 protein: CASSQTTWDEQFF
CDR3 length: 15; V gene: TRBV10-2; CDR3 protein: CASSAPRGRVAEAFF
CDR3 length: 17; V gene: TRBV5-3; CDR3 protein: CARSEWDRGYMNTEAFF
CDR3 length: 14; V gene: TRBV7-2; CDR3 protein: CASSSDAISYEQYF
CDR3 length: 13; V gene: TRBV3-1/TRBV3-2; CDR3 protein: CASSLGRSDTQYF
CDR3 length: 13; V gene: TRBV29-1; CDR3 protein: CSVLTGLGNTIYF
CDR3 length: 13; V gene: TRBV5-1; CDR3 protein: CASSLGVDQPQHF
CDR3 length: 13; V gene: TRBV3-1/TRBV3-2; CDR3 protein: CASSQGIGETQYF
CDR3 length: 14; V gene: TRBV18; CDR3 protein: CASSAQRAHNEQFF
CDR3 length: 15; V gene: TRBV7-9; CDR3 protein: CASRPRSLVFNEQFF
CDR3 length: 18; V gene: TRBV19; CDR3 protein: CASSIDDRVPSSYNEQFF
CDR3 length: 12; V gene: TRBV6-6; CDR3 protein: CASERDSNEQFF
CDR3 length: 13; V gene: TRBV7-9; CDR3 protein: CASSLDGRDGYTF
CDR3 length: 15; V gene: TRBV7-9; CDR3 protein: CASSFELDSNQPQHF
CDR3 length: 18; V gene: TRBV15; CDR3 protein: CATSRVGDRDTLNTEAFF
CDR3 length: 15; V gene: TRBV24-1; CDR3 protein: CATRGDTDLGNEQFF
CDR3 length: 13; V gene: TRBV28; CDR3 protein: CASRTPTGTEQYF
CDR3 length: 15; V gene: TRBV5-6; CDR3 protein: CASSIGQGGVYEQYF
CDR3 length: 16; V gene: TRBV7-8; CDR3 protein: CASSPRRQTLPVPQHF
CDR3 length: 15; V gene: TRBV7-2; CDR3 protein: CASSSIQGSNEKLFF
CDR3 length: 10; V gene: TRBV20-1; CDR3 protein: CSASSAEAFF
CDR3 length: 15; V gene: TRBV27; CDR3 protein: CASSFLRGGNNEQFF